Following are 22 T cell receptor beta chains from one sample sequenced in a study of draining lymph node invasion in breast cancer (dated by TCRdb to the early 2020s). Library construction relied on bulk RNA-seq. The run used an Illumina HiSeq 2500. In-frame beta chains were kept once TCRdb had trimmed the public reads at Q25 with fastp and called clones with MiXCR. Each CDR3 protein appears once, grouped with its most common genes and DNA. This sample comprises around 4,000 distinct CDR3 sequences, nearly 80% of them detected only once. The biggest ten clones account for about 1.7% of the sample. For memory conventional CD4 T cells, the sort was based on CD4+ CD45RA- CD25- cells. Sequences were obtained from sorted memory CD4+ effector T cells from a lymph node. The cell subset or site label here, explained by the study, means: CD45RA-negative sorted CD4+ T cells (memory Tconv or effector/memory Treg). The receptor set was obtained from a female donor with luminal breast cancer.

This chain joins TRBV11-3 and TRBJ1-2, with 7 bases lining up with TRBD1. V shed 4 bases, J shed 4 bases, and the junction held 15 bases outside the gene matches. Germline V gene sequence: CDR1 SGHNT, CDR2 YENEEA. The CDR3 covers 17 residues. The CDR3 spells CASSSRGSGTESYGYTF. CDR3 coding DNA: TGTGCCAGCAGCTCCCGGGGAAGCGGGACAGAGAGCTATGGCTACACCTTC.

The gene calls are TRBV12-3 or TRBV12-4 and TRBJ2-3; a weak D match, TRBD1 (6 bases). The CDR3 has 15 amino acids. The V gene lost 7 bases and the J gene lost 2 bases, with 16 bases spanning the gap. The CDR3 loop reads CASTRTGHSTDTQYF. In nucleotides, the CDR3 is TGTGCCAGCACCCGCACGGGACATTCCACAGATACGCAGTATTTT.

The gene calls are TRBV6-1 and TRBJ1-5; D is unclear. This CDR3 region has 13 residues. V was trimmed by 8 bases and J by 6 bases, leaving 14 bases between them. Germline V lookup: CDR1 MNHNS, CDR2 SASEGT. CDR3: CASVFEGTQPQHF. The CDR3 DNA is TGTGCCAGCGTATTCGAGGGAACTCAGCCCCAGCATTTT.

Here the CDR3 reads CASSAQDRGNTEAFF. The CDR3 DNA sequence: TGTGCCAGCAGCGCTCAGGACAGGGGAAACACTGAAGCTTTCTTT. The chain employs TRBV5-6 and TRBJ1-1, with 9 bases lining up with TRBD1. CDR3 length equals 15 residues. With V trimmed by 4 bases and J by 2 bases, 6 bases remained unmatched. The germline CDR1 and CDR2 sequences are SGHDT and YYEEEE.

The CDR3 is CASAGRPQETQYF. CDR3 bases: TGTGCCAGCGCGGGACGGCCCCAAGAGACCCAGTACTTC. The gene calls are TRBV28 and TRBJ2-5; possibly TRBD2 for D (6 bases). The CDR3 length is 13 residues. With 8 bases removed from V and 1 base from J, the gap between germline ends came to 11 bases. Looked up from germline, CDR1 is MDHEN and CDR2 is SYDVKM.

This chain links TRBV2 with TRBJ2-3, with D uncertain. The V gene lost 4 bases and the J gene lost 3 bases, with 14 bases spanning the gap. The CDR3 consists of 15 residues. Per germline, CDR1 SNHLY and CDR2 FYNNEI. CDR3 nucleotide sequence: TGTGCCAGCAGTGGACCCCTCCTCGGGACAGATACGCAGTATTTT. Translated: CASSGPLLGTDTQYF. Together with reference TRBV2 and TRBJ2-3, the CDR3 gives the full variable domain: EPEVTQTPSHQVTQMGQEVILRCVPISNHLYFYWYRQILGQKVEFLVSFYNNEISEKSEIFDDQFSVERPDGSNFTLKIRSTKLEDSAMYFCASSGPLLGTDTQYFGPGTRLTVL.

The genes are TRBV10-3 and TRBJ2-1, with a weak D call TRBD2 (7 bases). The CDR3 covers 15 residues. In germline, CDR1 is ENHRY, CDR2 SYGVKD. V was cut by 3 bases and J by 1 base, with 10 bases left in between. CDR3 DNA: TGTGCCATCAGTGAAGGGGGGGCTTCCTACAATGAGCAGTTCTTC. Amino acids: CAISEGGASYNEQFF.

For the CDR3, the DNA is TGTGCCAGCAGTACTGGGCCCGGGGGTGAGCAGTTCTTC. This sequence encodes CASSTGPGGEQFF. The chain recombines TRBV6-2 or TRBV6-3 with TRBJ2-1; possible D gene TRBD2, 6 bases. The V and J ends lost 5 bases and 9 bases respectively, with 14 bases between them. This CDR3 spans 13 amino acids. Germline V CDR1 and CDR2: MNHEY, SVGEGT.

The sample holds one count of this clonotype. The CDR3 is CASSLEGGGNQPQHF. CDR3 bases: TGCGCCAGCAGCTTGGAGGGAGGTGGCAATCAGCCCCAGCATTTT. This chain links TRBV5-1 with TRBJ1-5; D ambiguous. The V and J ends lost 0 bases and 2 bases respectively, with 9 bases between them. Looked up from germline, CDR1 is SGHRS and CDR2 is YFSETQ. The CDR3 covers 15 residues. The variable domain in full, with the rest retrieved from reference TRBV5-1 and TRBJ1-5, is KAGVTQTPRYLIKTRGQQVTLSCSPISGHRSVSWYQQTPGQGLQFLFEYFSETQRNKGNFPGRFSGRQFSNSRSEMNVSTLELGDSALYLCASSLEGGGNQPQHFGDGTRLSIL.

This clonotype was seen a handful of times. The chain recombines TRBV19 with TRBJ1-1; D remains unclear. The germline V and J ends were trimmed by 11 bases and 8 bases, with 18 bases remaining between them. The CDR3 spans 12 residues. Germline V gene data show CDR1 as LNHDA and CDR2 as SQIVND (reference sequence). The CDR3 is CASTGRNLEAFF. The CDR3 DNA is TGTGCCTCAACTGGGCGGAATTTAGAAGCTTTCTTT.

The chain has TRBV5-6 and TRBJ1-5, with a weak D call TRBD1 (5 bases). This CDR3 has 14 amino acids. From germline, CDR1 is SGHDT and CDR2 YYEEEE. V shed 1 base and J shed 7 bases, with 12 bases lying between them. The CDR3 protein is CASSLNGWGQPQHF. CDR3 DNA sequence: TGTGCCAGCAGCTTGAACGGTTGGGGGCAGCCCCAGCATTTT.

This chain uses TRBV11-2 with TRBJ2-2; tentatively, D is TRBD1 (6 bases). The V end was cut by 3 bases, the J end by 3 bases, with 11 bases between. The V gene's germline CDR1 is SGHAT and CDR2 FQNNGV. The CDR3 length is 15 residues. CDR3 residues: CASSLGNRDTGELFF. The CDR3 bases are TGTGCCAGCAGCTTGGGTAACAGGGACACCGGGGAGCTGTTTTTT.

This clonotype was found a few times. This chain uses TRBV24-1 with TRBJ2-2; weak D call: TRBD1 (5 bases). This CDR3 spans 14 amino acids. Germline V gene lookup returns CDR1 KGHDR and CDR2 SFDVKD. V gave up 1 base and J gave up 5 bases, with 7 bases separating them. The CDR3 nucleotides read TGTGCCACCAGTGATTTAAGGGGAACCGGGGAGCTGTTTTTT. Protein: CATSDLRGTGELFF.

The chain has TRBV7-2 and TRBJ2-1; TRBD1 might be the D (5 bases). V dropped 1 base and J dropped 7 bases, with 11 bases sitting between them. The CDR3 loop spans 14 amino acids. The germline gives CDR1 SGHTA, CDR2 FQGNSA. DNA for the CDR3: TGTGCCAGCAGCTTAGGGGGCTTTGGAAATGAGCAGTTCTTC. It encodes CASSLGGFGNEQFF.

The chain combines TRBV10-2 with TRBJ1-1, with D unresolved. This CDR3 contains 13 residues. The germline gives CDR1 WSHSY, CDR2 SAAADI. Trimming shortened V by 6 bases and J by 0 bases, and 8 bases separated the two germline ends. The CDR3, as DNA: TGCGCCAGCAGCCCGGGATTGAACACTGAAGCTTTCTTT. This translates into CASSPGLNTEAFF.

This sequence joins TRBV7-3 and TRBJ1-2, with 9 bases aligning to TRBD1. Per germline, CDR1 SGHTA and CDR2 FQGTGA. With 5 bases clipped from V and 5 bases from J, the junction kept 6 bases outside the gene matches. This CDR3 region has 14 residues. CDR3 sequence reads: CASSPDRGKYGYTF. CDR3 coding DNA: TGTGCCAGCAGCCCGGACAGGGGAAAATATGGCTACACCTTC.

The DNA of the CDR3 is TGCAGTGCTCCCCTGGGGGGCCAGCAGTTCTTC. Its translation is CSAPLGGQQFF. This sequence joins TRBV20-1 and TRBJ2-1; D may be TRBD1 or TRBD2 (6 bases each). The V and J ends lost 5 bases and 11 bases respectively, with 13 bases between them. This CDR3 is built from 11 residues. Looked up from germline, CDR1 is DFQATT and CDR2 is SNEGSKA (reference sequence).

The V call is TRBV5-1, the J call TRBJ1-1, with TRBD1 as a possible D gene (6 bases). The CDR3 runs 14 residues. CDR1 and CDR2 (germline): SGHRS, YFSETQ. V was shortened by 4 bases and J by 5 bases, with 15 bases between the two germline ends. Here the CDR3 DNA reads TGCGCCAGCAGCGCACAGGGTTATCTAACTGAAGCTTTCTTT. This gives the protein CASSAQGYLTEAFF. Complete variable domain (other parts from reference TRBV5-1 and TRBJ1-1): KAGVTQTPRYLIKTRGQQVTLSCSPISGHRSVSWYQQTPGQGLQFLFEYFSETQRNKGNFPGRFSGRQFSNSRSEMNVSTLELGDSALYLCASSAQGYLTEAFFGQGTRLTVV.

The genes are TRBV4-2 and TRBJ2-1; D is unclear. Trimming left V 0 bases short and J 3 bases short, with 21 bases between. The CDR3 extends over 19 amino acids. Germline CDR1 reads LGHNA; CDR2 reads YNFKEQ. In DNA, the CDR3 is TGTGCCAGCAGCCAAGAAGATCAGGTGGCCCCCGATCTCTACAATGAGCAGTTCTTC. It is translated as CASSQEDQVAPDLYNEQFF.

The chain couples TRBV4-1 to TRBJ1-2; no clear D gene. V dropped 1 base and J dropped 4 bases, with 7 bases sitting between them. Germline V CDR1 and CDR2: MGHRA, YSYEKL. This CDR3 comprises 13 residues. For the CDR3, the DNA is TGCGCCAGCAGCCAAGGACGCAGCTATGGCTACACCTTC. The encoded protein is CASSQGRSYGYTF.

CDR3 bases: TGTGCCAGCAGCTTAGGGACTTTATATGGCTACACCTTC. Encoded protein: CASSLGTLYGYTF. This chain uses TRBV5-6 with TRBJ1-2; the D gene is possibly TRBD1 (5 bases). This CDR3 has 13 residues. CDR1 SGHDT and CDR2 YYEEEE come from the germline V gene. Trimming took 2 bases from V and 5 from J, leaving 10 bases between them. The variable domain in full, with the rest retrieved from reference TRBV5-6 and TRBJ1-2, is DAGVTQSPTHLIKTRGQQVTLRCSPKSGHDTVSWYQQALGQGPQFIFQYYEEEERQRGNFPDRFSGHQFPNYSSELNVNALLLGDSALYLCASSLGTLYGYTFGSGTRLTVV.

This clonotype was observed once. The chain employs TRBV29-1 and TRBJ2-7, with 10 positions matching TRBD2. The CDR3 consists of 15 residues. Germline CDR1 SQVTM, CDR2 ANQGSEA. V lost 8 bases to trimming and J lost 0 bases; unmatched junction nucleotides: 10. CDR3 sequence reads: CSHLKLAGLSYEQYF. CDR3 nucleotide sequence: TGCAGCCACCTGAAACTAGCGGGACTCTCCTACGAGCAGTACTTC.